The 25 T cell receptor beta chains below were found in one sample sequenced in a study of T cell repertoires in cytomegalovirus infection. Their antigen targets remain unknown. MiXCR, applied by TCRdb to the reads, yields one record per CDR3 protein. Of 550,000 to 700,000 distinct CDR3 sequences listed, almost 40% are singletons. The specimen was cultured PBMCs, collected from culture after CMV antigen stimulation. These receptors originate from a human donor in good health (CMV status not recorded). Some clones in this sample may be carry-over from other donors' samples.

This chain uses TRBV20-1 with TRBJ2-7, with 8 bases lining up with TRBD1. Trimming at V came to 0 bases and at J to 4 bases, leaving 8 bases not matched to a gene. This CDR3 has 15 residues. Germline V gene data show CDR1 as DFQATT and CDR2 as SNEGSKA (reference sequence). Here the CDR3 reads CSARDLGRGLYEQYF. As DNA, the CDR3 is TGCAGTGCTAGAGATCTGGGCAGGGGGCTTTACGAGCAGTACTTC.

The V and J genes are TRBV2 and TRBJ2-7; no reliable D call. Germline CDR1 is SNHLY and CDR2 is FYNNEI. The CDR3 spans 13 residues. Trimming cost V 4 bases and J 6 bases, with 13 bases left between them. The CDR3 loop reads CASSASLGSEQYF. DNA of the CDR3: TGTGCCAGCAGTGCGTCTTTGGGGTCCGAGCAGTACTTC. Full variable domain (rest looked up from reference TRBV2 and TRBJ2-7): EPEVTQTPSHQVTQMGQEVILRCVPISNHLYFYWYRQILGQKVEFLVSFYNNEISEKSEIFDDQFSVERPDGSNFTLKIRSTKLEDSAMYFCASSASLGSEQYFGPGTRLTVT.

The sample holds a few counts of this clonotype. DNA for the CDR3: TGTGCCAGCAGCCCACCCCCTCCTGAGCGCTATGGCTACACCTTC. Its protein is CASSPPPPERYGYTF. The V and J genes are TRBV7-2 and TRBJ1-2, with unresolved D. The germline V and J ends were trimmed by 5 bases and 4 bases, with 17 bases remaining between them. The CDR3 is made up of 15 amino acids. Germline loops: CDR1 SGHTA, CDR2 FQGNSA. Combining the CDR3 with reference TRBV7-2 and TRBJ1-2 gives the whole variable domain GAGVSQSPSNKVTEKGKDVELRCDPISGHTALYWYRQSLGQGLEFLIYFQGNSAPDKSGLPSDRFSAERTGGSVSTLTIQRTQQEDSAVYLCASSPPPPERYGYTFGSGTRLTVV.

V gene TRBV7-4 combines with J gene TRBJ1-4, with TRBD1 identical over 7 bases. Germline V gene data show CDR1 as SGHVT and CDR2 as SQSDAQ. The junction had 4 bases not matched to a gene; V was cut back by 6 bases and J by 0 bases. CDR3 length: 15 residues. The CDR3 region is CASRRQGATNEKLFF. The CDR3 DNA is TGTGCCAGCAGGAGACAGGGAGCAACTAATGAAAAACTGTTTTTT.

The genes are TRBV7-2 and TRBJ2-7; D perhaps matches TRBD2 (6 bases). The CDR3 length is 15 residues. The germline V and J ends were trimmed by 7 bases and 2 bases, with 18 bases remaining between them. Looked up from germline, CDR1 is SGHTA and CDR2 is FQGNSA. The CDR3 sequence: CASTPGESATYEQYF. The CDR3 region has the DNA TGTGCCAGCACCCCGGGGGAGAGCGCAACCTACGAGCAGTACTTC.

The V gene is TRBV19, the J gene TRBJ1-1; 8 bases map to TRBD1. This CDR3 comprises 14 residues. V was pared by 4 bases and J by 5 bases, with 6 bases of the junction left unmatched. The germline CDR1 and CDR2 sequences are LNHDA and SQIVND (reference sequence). The CDR3 region is CASSTTGAVTEAFF. DNA of the CDR3: TGTGCCAGTAGTACGACAGGGGCGGTGACTGAAGCTTTCTTT.

This chain uses TRBV28 with TRBJ2-5, with 8 nucleotides matching TRBD1. Germline V CDR1 and CDR2: MDHEN, SYDVKM. Trimming took 4 bases from V and 0 from J; bases not matched to a gene: 4. The CDR3 spans 15 residues. The chain's CDR3 is CASSWTGRDQETQYF. CDR3 DNA: TGTGCCAGCAGTTGGACAGGGCGCGACCAAGAGACCCAGTACTTC.

The chain joins TRBV7-9 to TRBJ2-2, with a weak D call TRBD1 (6 bases). V gave up 5 bases and J gave up 1 base, with 11 bases separating them. Germline V gives CDR1 SEHNR, CDR2 FQNEAQ (reference sequence). The CDR3 is 15 amino acids. The CDR3, as DNA: TGTGCCAGCAGCCCACAGGGAAGGAACACCGGGGAGCTGTTTTTT. It yields the protein CASSPQGRNTGELFF.

The chain is built from TRBV20-1 and TRBJ2-5; tentative D call: TRBD1 (5 bases). The ends were cut back, 6 bases at V and 3 bases at J, with 14 bases in the middle. Germline V gene lookup returns CDR1 DFQATT and CDR2 SNEGSKA (reference sequence). This CDR3 is built from 13 residues. CDR3 DNA: TGCAGTGCCCCAGGGATTGGGAAAGAGACCCAGTACTTC. As protein: CSAPGIGKETQYF.

The chain has TRBV29-1 and TRBJ2-1, with 8 nucleotides matching TRBD1. Trimming took 7 bases from V and 9 from J; bases not matched to a gene: 8. The CDR3 is 12 amino acids. Germline V gene lookup returns CDR1 SQVTM and CDR2 ANQGSEA. CDR3 sequence reads: CSAKDRVGEQFF. CDR3 sequence (DNA): TGCAGCGCCAAGGACAGGGTGGGTGAGCAGTTCTTC.

The chain joins TRBV6-5 to TRBJ2-3, with 8 bases lining up with TRBD2. This CDR3 region has 16 residues. Germline CDR1 and CDR2: MNHEY and SVGAGI. Trimming removed 4 bases from V and 0 bases from J; junction bases left unmatched: 6. CDR3 loop: CASSSFGGDSTDTQYF. The CDR3 DNA sequence: TGTGCCAGCAGTTCGTTCGGGGGGGATAGCACAGATACGCAGTATTTT.

V and J are TRBV11-2 and TRBJ2-2; no firm D call. This CDR3 comprises 14 residues. Trimming removed 5 bases from V and 5 bases from J, with 12 bases in between. Germline lookup yields CDR1 SGHAT and CDR2 FQNNGV. The chain's CDR3 is CASSPYRATGELFF. For the CDR3, the DNA is TGTGCCAGCAGCCCCTATAGAGCAACCGGGGAGCTGTTTTTT.

The chain links TRBV12-3 or TRBV12-4 to TRBJ2-2; D gene ambiguous. The CDR3 runs to 14 residues. V dropped 8 bases and J dropped 7 bases, with 17 bases sitting between them. CDR3: CASVNRALVGELFF. The CDR3 bases are TGTGCCAGCGTTAATCGGGCGTTAGTCGGGGAGCTGTTTTTT.

This clonotype has a handful of counts. The gene calls are TRBV4-2 and TRBJ2-1, with 9 positions matching TRBD2. Per the germline V gene, CDR1 is LGHNA and CDR2 is YNFKEQ. This CDR3 is 17 amino acids long. V gave up 0 bases and J gave up 7 bases; unmatched junction bases: 10. CDR3 loop: CASSQDLSAGGWNEQFF. For the CDR3, the DNA is TGTGCCAGCAGCCAAGATCTGTCAGCGGGGGGCTGGAATGAGCAGTTCTTC.

The chain uses TRBV5-6 and TRBJ2-1; the match to TRBD1 covers 8 bases. In germline, CDR1 is SGHDT, CDR2 YYEEEE. The V gene end was trimmed by 2 bases and the J gene end by 0 bases; junction bases not matched to a gene: 16. The length of the CDR3 is 20 residues. The CDR3 spells CASSFFEGTGLILSYNEQFF. The CDR3 nucleotides read TGTGCCAGCAGCTTTTTTGAAGGGACAGGTCTAATTCTCTCCTACAATGAGCAGTTCTTC.

The V call is TRBV18, the J call TRBJ2-1, with unresolved D. Per the germline V gene, CDR1 is KGHSH and CDR2 is LQKENI. This CDR3 is built from 14 residues. Trimming removed 3 bases at V and 8 bases at J, with 14 bases between. The CDR3 nucleotides read TGTGCCAGCTCACCCCCAGTCCACTCTGATGAGCAGTTCTTC. Translating it yields CASSPPVHSDEQFF.

The chain links TRBV7-2 to TRBJ2-7, with no clear D. Trimming took 2 bases from V and 2 from J, leaving 13 bases between them. The CDR3 has 15 amino acids. Germline-derived CDR1 and CDR2 are SGHTA and FQGNSA. CDR3 bases: TGTGCCAGCAGCTTATCGCCCATTCTAGCCTACGAGCAGTACTTC. Its protein product is CASSLSPILAYEQYF.

The chain recombines TRBV4-1 with TRBJ2-1, with 9 bases that match TRBD2. Germline lookup yields CDR1 MGHRA and CDR2 YSYEKL. Trimming at V came to 3 bases and at J to 7 bases, leaving 16 bases not matched to a gene. This CDR3 region has 18 residues. CDR3 protein: CASSQEWGVAGDKNEQFF. The CDR3 DNA reads as TGCGCCAGCAGCCAGGAATGGGGGGTAGCGGGAGATAAAAATGAGCAGTTCTTC.

The V and J genes are TRBV5-4 and TRBJ2-5; D is undetermined. The CDR3 covers 13 residues. Trimming left V 4 bases short and J 4 bases short, with 11 bases between. Germline V lookup: CDR1 SGHNT, CDR2 YYREEE (reference sequence). CDR3 nucleotides: TGTGCCAGCAGCCTGCCGAGAGGAGAGACCCAGTACTTC. Its translation is CASSLPRGETQYF.

V and J are TRBV24-1 and TRBJ2-1; TRBD2 matches at 14 bases. The V gene's germline CDR1 is KGHDR and CDR2 SFDVKD. V was clipped by 6 bases and J by 8 bases; unmatched bases: 5. This CDR3 has 15 amino acids. The CDR3 DNA reads TGTGCCACCAGTCCGGGACTAGCGGGAGACGATGAGCAGTTCTTC. It is translated as CATSPGLAGDDEQFF.

The chain has TRBV20-1 and TRBJ2-7; tentatively, D is TRBD1 or TRBD2 (5 bases each). Germline CDR1 is DFQATT and CDR2 is SNEGSKA (reference sequence). V was clipped by 1 base and J by 9 bases, with 16 bases between them. The CDR3 runs to 13 residues. The CDR3 sequence is CSARGGTGPGQYF. The CDR3 coding sequence is TGCAGTGCTAGAGGGGGGACGGGCCCTGGGCAGTACTTC.

The genes are TRBV4-3 and TRBJ2-1, with 7 bases aligning to TRBD1. The CDR3 spans 17 residues. V trimming: 1 base; J trimming: 4 bases; junction bases outside the gene matches: 10. CDR1 and CDR2 (germline): LGHNA, YSLEER. In DNA, the CDR3 is TGCGCCAGCAGCCAAGGGATTGCGGCAGGGGGATACAATGAGCAGTTCTTC. Its protein is CASSQGIAAGGYNEQFF.

The chain has TRBV12-3 or TRBV12-4 and TRBJ1-1, with TRBD1 matching over 8 bases. J gave up 4 bases and V 6 bases, and 25 bases lay outside the gene matches. The CDR3 consists of 20 residues. Written as DNA, the CDR3 is TGTGCCAGCAGAATAATACATCGAGAGGGACAGGCTCTTTACGCCACTGAAGCTTTCTTT. Its protein is CASRIIHREGQALYATEAFF.

The chain has TRBV6-2 or TRBV6-3 and TRBJ1-1, with TRBD1 as a possible D gene (5 bases). The CDR3 runs 15 residues. From germline, CDR1 is MNHEY and CDR2 SVGEGT. The germline V and J ends were trimmed by 6 bases and 0 bases, with 14 bases remaining between them. This chain's CDR3 is CASSPPDRMNTEAFF. CDR3 in DNA: TGTGCCAGCAGCCCACCCGACAGAATGAACACTGAAGCTTTCTTT.

The chain recombines TRBV18 with TRBJ2-3, with a possible D match to TRBD2 (5 bases). The CDR3 contains 20 residues. Trimming removed 3 bases from V and 0 bases from J, with 25 bases in between. Germline lookup yields CDR1 KGHSH and CDR2 LQKENI. Here the CDR3 reads CASSPTRGPGHTSSTDTQYF. CDR3 coding DNA: TGTGCCAGCTCACCGACCAGAGGGCCCGGCCACACAAGTAGCACAGATACGCAGTATTTT. Full variable domain (rest looked up from reference TRBV18 and TRBJ2-3): NAGVMQNPRHLVRRRGQEARLRCSPMKGHSHVYWYRQLPEEGLKFMVYLQKENIIDESGMPKERFSAEFPKEGPSILRIQQVVRGDSAAYFCASSPTRGPGHTSSTDTQYFGPGTRLTVL.